Shown below are 23 T cell receptor beta chains from a single sample sequenced in a study of blood T cell repertoires in COVID-19. Repertoires were generated with immunoSEQ multiplex PCR, while TCRdb's copy carries only in-frame clones and drops some. The sample shows nearly 250,000 clones, 86% of them seen only once. What was sequenced was PBMCs or T cells enriched from blood (not recorded which). The receptors stem from a woman between 50 and 59 years old who had recovered from COVID-19.

The rearrangement links TRBV10-3 to TRBJ1-1; D perhaps matches TRBD1 (5 bases). V was clipped by 0 bases and J by 3 bases, with 11 bases between them. CDR1 and CDR2 from the germline V gene are ENHRY and SYGVKD. CDR3 length: 15 residues. CDR3 sequence reads: CAISESYGGDTEAFF. In nucleotides, the CDR3 is TGTGCCATCAGTGAGTCCTACGGAGGGGACACTGAAGCTTTCTTT.

This sequence joins TRBV7-3 and TRBJ2-2; 7 nucleotides agree with TRBD1. Looked up from germline, CDR1 is SGHTA and CDR2 is FQGTGA. V dropped 4 bases and J dropped 8; count of bases not matched to a gene: 7. This CDR3 spans 14 amino acids. CDR3 nucleotides: TGTGCCAGCAGCTCCGACAGGGTAGCAGGGGAGCTGTTTTTT. Translated: CASSSDRVAGELFF. Based on the CDR3 plus reference TRBV7-3 and TRBJ2-2, the full variable domain is GAGVSQTPSNKVTEKGKYVELRCDPISGHTALYWYRQSLGQGPEFLIYFQGTGAADDSGLPNDRFFAVRPEGSVSTLKIQRTERGDSAVYLCASSSDRVAGELFFGEGSRLTVL.

The chain is built from TRBV11-3 and TRBJ2-1; possible D gene TRBD2, 6 bases. Trimming pared 1 base from V and 6 bases from J, leaving 16 bases between. CDR1 SGHNT and CDR2 YENEEA come from the germline V gene. This CDR3 has 16 amino acids. CDR3 in DNA: TGTGCCAGCAGCTTAGTTTCCAGGTGGAGGGGCAATGAGCAGTTCTTC. Protein: CASSLVSRWRGNEQFF.

The V gene is TRBV5-1, the J gene TRBJ1-2; the D gene is possibly TRBD1 (5 bases). Germline assignment: CDR1 SGHRS and CDR2 YFSETQ. V gave up 1 base and J gave up 5 bases, with 12 bases separating them. The CDR3 spans 14 residues. CDR3 loop: CASSLMGLGYGYTF. The DNA for the CDR3 is TGCGCCAGCAGCTTGATGGGGCTAGGGTATGGCTACACCTTC.

This clone has only one observation. The V call is TRBV9, the J call TRBJ2-2; 9 positions agree with TRBD1. This CDR3 is built from 20 residues. Trimming cost V 0 bases and J 6 bases; bases outside gene matches: 18. CDR1 is SGDLS and CDR2 is YYNGEE in the germline V gene. CDR3 sequence reads: CASSVVPITGGSRVAGELFF. The CDR3 region has the DNA TGTGCCAGCAGCGTAGTCCCGATTACAGGGGGCAGTCGCGTAGCCGGGGAGCTGTTTTTT.

The chain has TRBV30 and TRBJ2-3, with a tentative D call TRBD1 (6 bases). The V end lost 2 bases, the J end lost 10 bases, and 16 bases lay between the germline ends. Germline V gives CDR1 GTSNPN, CDR2 SVGIG (reference sequence). There are 13 residues in the CDR3. Written as DNA, the CDR3 is TGTGCCTGGAGTTCGGGACGGGGACAATCGCAGTATTTT. Residues: CAWSSGRGQSQYF.

This chain links TRBV9 with TRBJ2-2; 11 positions agree with TRBD2. CDR3 length equals 18 residues. V lost 4 bases and J lost 5; bases outside the gene matches: 13. Germline CDR1 and CDR2: SGDLS and YYNGEE. This CDR3 is CASSSTTSGIMRTGELFF. Here the CDR3 DNA reads TGTGCCAGCAGCTCAACGACTAGCGGGATAATGCGGACCGGGGAGCTGTTTTTT. The full variable domain, completed using reference TRBV9 and TRBJ2-2, is DSGVTQTPKHLITATGQRVTLRCSPRSGDLSVYWYQQSLDQGLQFLIQYYNGEERAKGNILERFSAQQFPDLHSELNLSSLELGDSALYFCASSSTTSGIMRTGELFFGEGSRLTVL.

This clone has just a few counts. This chain uses TRBV6-1 with TRBJ2-7, with 10 positions matching TRBD2. The CDR3 has 17 residues. J was trimmed by 4 bases and V by 3 bases; bases with no gene match: 12. Looked up from germline, CDR1 is MNHNS and CDR2 is SASEGT. The CDR3 coding sequence is TGTGCCAGCAGTGAGAGGGGCCTAGCGGGAGCTTGGTACGAGCAGTACTTC. Translating it yields CASSERGLAGAWYEQYF.

The CDR3 region is CASSSGTSGDYEQYF. CDR3 in DNA: TGTGCCAGCAGCTCGGGGACTAGCGGGGACTACGAGCAGTACTTC. The rearrangement uses TRBV5-4 and TRBJ2-7; TRBD2 matches 13 bases. The CDR3 sequence is 15 residues long. CDR1 is SGHNT, CDR2 YYREEE, per germline (reference sequence). Losses at the gene ends were 3 bases for V and 3 bases for J; bases not matched to a gene: 3. Using reference TRBV5-4 and TRBJ2-7 for the parts outside the CDR3, the full variable domain is ETGVTQSPTHLIKTRGQQVTLRCSSQSGHNTVSWYQQALGQGPQFIFQYYREEENGRGNFPPRFSGLQFPNYSSELNVNALELDDSALYLCASSSGTSGDYEQYFGPGTRLTVT.

V and J are TRBV3-1 (or the pseudogene TRBV3-2) and TRBJ2-5; 15 nucleotides agree with TRBD2. Trimming cost V 4 bases and J 4 bases; bases outside gene matches: 7. This CDR3 is built from 17 residues. Germline CDR1 reads LGHDT; CDR2 reads YNNKEL (reference sequence). DNA for the CDR3: TGTGCCAGCAGCCGATCTACGGGACTAGCGGGGGGAGAGACCCAGTACTTC. Amino acids: CASSRSTGLAGGETQYF.

For the CDR3, the DNA is TGTGCCTACAACGCCGGGACAGTGAACACTGAAGCTTTCTTT. This sequence encodes CAYNAGTVNTEAFF. V usage is TRBV30 and J usage is TRBJ1-1; 7 bases map to TRBD1. The germline V gene has CDR1 GTSNPN and CDR2 SVGIG (reference sequence). CDR3 length: 14 amino acids. V gave up 7 bases and J gave up 0 bases; unmatched junction bases: 8.

The rearrangement uses TRBV7-9 and TRBJ2-7, with TRBD1 identical over 9 bases. The CDR3 has 14 residues. Germline V gives CDR1 SEHNR, CDR2 FQNEAQ (reference sequence). J lost 4 bases, V lost 5 bases, and 6 bases had no gene match. CDR3 in amino acids: CASSPPGQGYEQYF. For the CDR3, the DNA is TGTGCCAGCAGCCCGCCGGGACAGGGATACGAGCAGTACTTC.

The CDR3 nucleotides are TGTGCCAGCAGCTTAGATCAGCCCCAGCATTTT. Translated: CASSLDQPQHF. The chain uses TRBV6-5 and TRBJ1-5; no clear D. Trimming shortened V by 6 bases and J by 5 bases, and 5 bases separated the two germline ends. This CDR3 is built from 11 residues. Germline-derived CDR1 and CDR2 are MNHEY and SVGAGI.

In DNA form, the CDR3 reads TGTGCCAGCAGCCCCGACAGGGCTGGAAACACCATATATTTT. This translates into CASSPDRAGNTIYF. This chain links TRBV2 with TRBJ1-3; 7 bases fit TRBD1. Germline CDR1 and CDR2: SNHLY and FYNNEI. V gave up 6 bases and J gave up 2 bases; unmatched junction bases: 4. CDR3 length: 14 amino acids.

The V call is TRBV19, the J call TRBJ1-2, with a possible D match to TRBD1 (5 bases). CDR1 is LNHDA, CDR2 SQIVND, per germline (reference sequence). The CDR3 consists of 13 residues. Trimming stripped 5 bases from V and 7 bases from J, with 14 bases between. CDR3 loop: CASSFLSGVGYTF. For the CDR3, the DNA is TGTGCCAGTAGTTTCCTATCGGGGGTTGGCTACACCTTC.

The table lists this clone with a few counts. The chain recombines TRBV6-1 with TRBJ1-5; 7 positions match TRBD1. This CDR3 has 15 residues. Germline-derived CDR1 and CDR2 are MNHNS and SASEGT. After removal of 0 bases from V and 6 bases from J, the junction contained 5 bases not matched to a gene. The CDR3 here is CASSEAQGGIQPQHF. The CDR3 nucleotides read TGTGCCAGCAGTGAAGCGCAGGGGGGTATTCAGCCCCAGCATTTT.

This chain links TRBV19 with TRBJ2-3; 7 nucleotides agree with TRBD1. The CDR3 is made up of 15 amino acids. V lost 0 bases to trimming and J lost 3 bases; unmatched junction nucleotides: 3. Germline assignment: CDR1 LNHDA and CDR2 SQIVND (reference sequence). The CDR3 is CASSIEGDSTDTQYF. The CDR3 bases are TGTGCCAGTAGTATAGAAGGGGACAGTACAGATACGCAGTATTTT.

The V gene is TRBV6-5, the J gene TRBJ2-1; 9 bases match TRBD1. The length of the CDR3 is 15 residues. Germline CDR1 and CDR2: MNHEY and SVGAGI. Germline trimming cut 6 bases from V and 3 bases from J; bases unmatched to any gene: 6. The CDR3 here is CASRAGQGLYNEQFF. CDR3 DNA sequence: TGTGCCAGCAGGGCAGGACAGGGGCTCTACAATGAGCAGTTCTTC.

The V gene is TRBV7-2, the J gene TRBJ1-3, with TRBD1 matching over 8 bases. The CDR3 loop spans 15 amino acids. CDR1 SGHTA and CDR2 FQGNSA come from the germline V gene. After removal of 5 bases from V and 2 bases from J, the junction contained 5 bases not matched to a gene. CDR3 region: CASSTDRGPGNTIYF. In DNA form, the CDR3 reads TGTGCCAGCAGCACCGACAGGGGACCTGGAAACACCATATATTTT. Drawing the rest from reference TRBV7-2 and TRBJ1-3, the complete variable domain is GAGVSQSPSNKVTEKGKDVELRCDPISGHTALYWYRQSLGQGLEFLIYFQGNSAPDKSGLPSDRFSAERTGGSVSTLTIQRTQQEDSAVYLCASSTDRGPGNTIYFGEGSWLTVV.

This clone came up a few times. The chain uses TRBV7-8 and TRBJ1-1; perhaps TRBD1 as D (5 bases). Trimming pared 5 bases from V and 12 bases from J, leaving 19 bases between. Germline V gives CDR1 SGHVS, CDR2 FQNEAQ. The CDR3 has 13 residues. The CDR3 protein is CASSIWDSPSPFF. In DNA, the CDR3 is TGTGCCAGCAGCATATGGGACTCCCCATCGCCTTTCTTT. Variable domain in full (rest from reference TRBV7-8 and TRBJ1-1): GAGVSQSPRYKVAKRGQDVALRCDPISGHVSLFWYQQALGQGPEFLTYFQNEAQLDKSGLPSDRFFAERPEGSVSTLKIQRTQQEDSAVYLCASSIWDSPSPFFGQGTRLTVV.

CDR3 DNA sequence: TGTGCCACCAGTGAAGCCGGGGAATACAATGAGCAGTTCTTC. Its translation is CATSEAGEYNEQFF. This chain uses TRBV24-1 with TRBJ2-1, with D maybe TRBD2 (5 bases). This CDR3 is built from 14 residues. Trimming took off 4 bases at V and 4 bases at J, with 10 bases between the two ends. CDR1 is KGHDR, CDR2 SFDVKD, per germline.

J is TRBJ2-7 and V is TRBV7-8; 10 positions match TRBD1. CDR3 size: 16 residues. With 3 bases clipped from V and 2 bases from J, the junction kept 7 bases outside the gene matches. The germline gives CDR1 SGHVS, CDR2 FQNEAQ. The chain's CDR3 is CASSFTAGTGAYEQYF. The CDR3 DNA follows: TGTGCCAGCAGCTTTACGGCCGGGACAGGGGCCTACGAGCAGTACTTC.

The gene calls are TRBV5-1 and TRBJ1-2; TRBD1 agrees at 7 bases. The junction had 13 bases not matched to a gene; V was cut back by 1 base and J by 7 bases. CDR1 is SGHRS and CDR2 is YFSETQ in the germline V gene. The CDR3 runs 16 residues. CDR3 DNA sequence: TGCGCCAGCAGCTTGTCCTCCGTCCAGACAGGGTTTGGCTACACCTTC. This gives the protein CASSLSSVQTGFGYTF.